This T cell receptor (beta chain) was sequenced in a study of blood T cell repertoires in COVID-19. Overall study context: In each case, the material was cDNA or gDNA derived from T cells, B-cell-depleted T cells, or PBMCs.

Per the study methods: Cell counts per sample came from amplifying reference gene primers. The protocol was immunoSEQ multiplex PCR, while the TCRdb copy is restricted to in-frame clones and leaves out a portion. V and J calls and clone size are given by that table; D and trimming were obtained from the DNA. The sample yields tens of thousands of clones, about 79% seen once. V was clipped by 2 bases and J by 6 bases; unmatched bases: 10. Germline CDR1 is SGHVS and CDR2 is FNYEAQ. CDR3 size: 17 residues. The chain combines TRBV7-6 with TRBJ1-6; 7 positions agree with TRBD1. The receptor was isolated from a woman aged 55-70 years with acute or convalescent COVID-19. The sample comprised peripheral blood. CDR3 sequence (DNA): TGTGCCAGCAGCTTAACAGGGCAGGGGGGAGGTAATTCACCCCTCCACTTT. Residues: CASSLTGQGGGNSPLHF.